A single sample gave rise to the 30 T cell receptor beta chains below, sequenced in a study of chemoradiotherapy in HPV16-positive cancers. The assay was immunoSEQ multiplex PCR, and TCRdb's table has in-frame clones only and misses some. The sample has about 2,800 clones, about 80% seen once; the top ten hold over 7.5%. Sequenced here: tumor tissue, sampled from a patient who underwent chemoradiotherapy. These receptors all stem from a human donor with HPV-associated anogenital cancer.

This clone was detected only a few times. In DNA form, the CDR3 reads TGTGCCAGCAGTTACCGGATGAACACTGAAGCTTTCTTT. Its protein product is CASSYRMNTEAFF. The V call is TRBV6-5, the J call TRBJ1-1; D call uncertain. This CDR3 contains 13 residues. With 2 bases removed from V and 0 bases from J, the gap between germline ends came to 4 bases. Germline CDR1 reads MNHEY; CDR2 reads SVGAGI.

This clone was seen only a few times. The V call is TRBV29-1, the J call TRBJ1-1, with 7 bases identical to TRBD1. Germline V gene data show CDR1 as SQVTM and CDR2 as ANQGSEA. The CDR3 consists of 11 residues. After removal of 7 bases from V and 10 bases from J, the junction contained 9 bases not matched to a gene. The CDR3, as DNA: TGCAGCGCCGGGAAGGGGGCGGTAGCTTTCTTT. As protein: CSAGKGAVAFF.

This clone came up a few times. CDR3 residues: CASSLPVGTGDEKLFF. In nucleotides, the CDR3 is TGTGCCAGCAGTCTGCCGGTGGGGACAGGCGATGAAAAACTGTTTTTT. The chain carries TRBV7-9 and TRBJ1-4; 8 bases align to TRBD1. Trimming at V came to 6 bases and at J to 6 bases, leaving 12 bases not matched to a gene. Germline CDR1 is SEHNR and CDR2 is FQNEAQ (reference sequence). CDR3 length equals 16 residues.

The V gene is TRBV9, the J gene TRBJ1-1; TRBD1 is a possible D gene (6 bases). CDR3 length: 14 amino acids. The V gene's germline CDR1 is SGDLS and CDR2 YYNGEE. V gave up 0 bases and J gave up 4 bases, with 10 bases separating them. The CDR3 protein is CASSVAGAGTEAFF. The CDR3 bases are TGTGCCAGCAGCGTAGCAGGGGCGGGCACTGAAGCTTTCTTT.

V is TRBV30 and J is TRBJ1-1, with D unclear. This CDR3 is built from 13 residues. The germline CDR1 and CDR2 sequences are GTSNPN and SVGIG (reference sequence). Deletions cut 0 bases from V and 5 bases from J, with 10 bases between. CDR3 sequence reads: CAWSVFVVTEAFF. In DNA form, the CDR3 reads TGTGCCTGGAGTGTATTCGTCGTGACTGAAGCTTTCTTT.

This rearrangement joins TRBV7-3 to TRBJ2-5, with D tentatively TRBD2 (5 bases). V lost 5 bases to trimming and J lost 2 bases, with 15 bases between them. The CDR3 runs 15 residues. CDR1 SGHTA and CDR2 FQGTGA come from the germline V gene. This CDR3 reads CASSAPVSGQETQYF. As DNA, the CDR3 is TGTGCCAGCAGCGCCCCCGTGTCGGGGCAAGAGACCCAGTACTTC.

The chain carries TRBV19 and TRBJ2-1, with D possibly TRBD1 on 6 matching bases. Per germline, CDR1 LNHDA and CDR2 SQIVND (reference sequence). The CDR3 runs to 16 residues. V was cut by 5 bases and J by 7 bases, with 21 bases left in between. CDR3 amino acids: CASSPTGTGSRNEQFF. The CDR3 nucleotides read TGTGCCAGTAGTCCGACGGGCACAGGGTCGAGGAATGAGCAGTTCTTC.

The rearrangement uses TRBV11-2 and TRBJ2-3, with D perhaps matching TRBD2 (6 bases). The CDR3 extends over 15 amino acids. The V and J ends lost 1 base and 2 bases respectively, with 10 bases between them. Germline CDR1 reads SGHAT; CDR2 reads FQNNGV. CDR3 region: CASSLGRGHTDTQYF. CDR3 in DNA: TGTGCCAGCAGCTTAGGGCGGGGTCACACAGATACGCAGTATTTT.

DNA of the CDR3: TGTGCCAGCAGCTTTGCGAACAGGGACATCCACGAGCAGTACTTC. Translation: CASSFANRDIHEQYF. This sequence joins TRBV5-8 and TRBJ2-5, with a weak D call TRBD1 (6 bases). The J call may not be correct, given that the DNA end is closer to TRBJ2-7. The germline V gene has CDR1 SGHTS and CDR2 YDEGEE. This CDR3 has 15 residues.

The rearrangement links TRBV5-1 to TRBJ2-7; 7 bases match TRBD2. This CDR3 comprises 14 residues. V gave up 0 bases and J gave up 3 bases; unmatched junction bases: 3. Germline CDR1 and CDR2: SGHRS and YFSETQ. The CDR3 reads CASSLERGGYEQYF. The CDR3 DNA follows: TGCGCCAGCAGCTTGGAGCGGGGAGGCTACGAGCAGTACTTC.

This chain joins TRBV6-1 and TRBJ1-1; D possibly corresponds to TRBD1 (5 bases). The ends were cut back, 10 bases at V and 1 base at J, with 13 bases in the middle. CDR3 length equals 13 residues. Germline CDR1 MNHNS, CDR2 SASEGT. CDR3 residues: CANQGAPNTEAFF. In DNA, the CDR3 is TGTGCCAACCAGGGTGCCCCGAACACTGAAGCTTTCTTT.

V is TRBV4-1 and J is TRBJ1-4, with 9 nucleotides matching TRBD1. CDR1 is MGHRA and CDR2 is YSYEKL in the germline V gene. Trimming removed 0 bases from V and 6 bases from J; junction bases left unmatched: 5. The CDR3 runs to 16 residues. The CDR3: CASSQDLGTGYEKLFF. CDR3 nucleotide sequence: TGCGCCAGCAGCCAAGATCTAGGGACAGGGTATGAAAAACTGTTTTTT.

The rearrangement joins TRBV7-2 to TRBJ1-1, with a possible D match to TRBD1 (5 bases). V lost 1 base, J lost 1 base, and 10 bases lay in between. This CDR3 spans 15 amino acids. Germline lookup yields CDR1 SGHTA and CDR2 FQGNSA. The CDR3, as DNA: TGTGCCAGCAGCTTAGGCATTGGGGCGAACACTGAAGCTTTCTTT. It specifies CASSLGIGANTEAFF.

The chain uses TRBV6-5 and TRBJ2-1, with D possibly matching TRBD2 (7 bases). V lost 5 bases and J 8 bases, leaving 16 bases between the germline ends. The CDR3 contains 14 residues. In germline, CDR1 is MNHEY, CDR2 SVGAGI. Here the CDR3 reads CASSHGGPVDEQFF. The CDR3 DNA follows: TGTGCCAGCAGTCACGGGGGGCCAGTCGATGAGCAGTTCTTC.

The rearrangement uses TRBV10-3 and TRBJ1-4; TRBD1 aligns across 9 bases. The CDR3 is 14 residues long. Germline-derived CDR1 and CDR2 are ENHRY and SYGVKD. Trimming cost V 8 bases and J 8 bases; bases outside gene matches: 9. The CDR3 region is CAISRDRAEEKLFF. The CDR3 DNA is TGTGCCATCTCCCGGGACAGGGCCGAGGAAAAACTGTTTTTT.

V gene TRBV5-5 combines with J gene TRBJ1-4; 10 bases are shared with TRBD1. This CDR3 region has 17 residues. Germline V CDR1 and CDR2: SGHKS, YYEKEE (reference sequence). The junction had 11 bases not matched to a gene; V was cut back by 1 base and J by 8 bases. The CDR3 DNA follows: TGTGCCAGCAGCTTGAGCGGGACAGGGGACTTCGCGGAAAAACTGTTTTTT. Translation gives CASSLSGTGDFAEKLFF.

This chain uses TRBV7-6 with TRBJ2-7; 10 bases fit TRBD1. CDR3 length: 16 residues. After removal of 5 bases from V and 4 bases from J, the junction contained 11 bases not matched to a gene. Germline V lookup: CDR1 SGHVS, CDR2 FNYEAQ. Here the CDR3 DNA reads TGTGCCAGCAGCCCAAGCCGCCGGACAGGGGGATACGAGCAGTACTTC. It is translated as CASSPSRRTGGYEQYF. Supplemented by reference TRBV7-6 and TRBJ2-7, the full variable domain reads GAGVSQSPRYKVTKRGQDVALRCDPISGHVSLYWYRQALGQGPEFLTYFNYEAQQDKSGLPNDRFSAERPEGSISTLTIQRTEQRDSAMYRCASSPSRRTGGYEQYFGPGTRLTVT.

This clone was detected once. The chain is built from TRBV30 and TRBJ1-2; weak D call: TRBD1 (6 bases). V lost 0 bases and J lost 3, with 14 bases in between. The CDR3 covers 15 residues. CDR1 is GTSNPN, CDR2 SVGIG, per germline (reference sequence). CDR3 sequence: CAWSVTYRAHYGYTF. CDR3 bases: TGTGCCTGGAGTGTAACCTACAGGGCCCACTATGGCTACACCTTC.

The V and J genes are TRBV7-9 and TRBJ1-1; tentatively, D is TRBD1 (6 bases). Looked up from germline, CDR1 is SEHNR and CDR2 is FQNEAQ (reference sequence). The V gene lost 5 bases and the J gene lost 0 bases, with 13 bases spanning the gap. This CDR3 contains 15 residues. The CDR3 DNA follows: TGTGCCAGCAGCCCAAACGGGGGCGTGAACACTGAAGCTTTCTTT. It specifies CASSPNGGVNTEAFF. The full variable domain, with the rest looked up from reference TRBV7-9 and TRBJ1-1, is DTGVSQNPRHKITKRGQNVTFRCDPISEHNRLYWYRQTLGQGPEFLTYFQNEAQLEKSRLLSDRFSAERPKGSFSTLEIQRTEQGDSAMYLCASSPNGGVNTEAFFGQGTRLTVV.

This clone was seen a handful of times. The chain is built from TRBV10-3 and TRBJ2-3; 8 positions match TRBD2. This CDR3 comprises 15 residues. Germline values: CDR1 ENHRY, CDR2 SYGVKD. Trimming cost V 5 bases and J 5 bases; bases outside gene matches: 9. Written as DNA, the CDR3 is TGTGCCATCAGTTCCAGCGGGGGAGCGGAAGATACGCAGTATTTT. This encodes CAISSSGGAEDTQYF.

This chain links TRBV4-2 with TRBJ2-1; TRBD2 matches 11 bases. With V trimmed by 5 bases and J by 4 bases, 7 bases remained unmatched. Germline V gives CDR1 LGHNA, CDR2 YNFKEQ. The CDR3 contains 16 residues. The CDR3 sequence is CASSVTGTSGYNEQFF. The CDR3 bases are TGTGCCAGCAGCGTAACCGGGACTAGCGGATACAATGAGCAGTTCTTC.

The CDR3 is CASSLQPVRTDTQYF. The CDR3 DNA follows: TGTGCCAGCAGCTTACAACCAGTCCGCACAGATACGCAGTATTTT. The chain uses TRBV7-2 and TRBJ2-3, with D unresolved. Trimming shortened V by 2 bases and J by 1 base, and 10 bases separated the two germline ends. This CDR3 is built from 15 residues. Germline CDR1 and CDR2: SGHTA and FQGNSA. The variable domain in full, completed from reference TRBV7-2 and TRBJ2-3, reads GAGVSQSPSNKVTEKGKDVELRCDPISGHTALYWYRQSLGQGLEFLIYFQGNSAPDKSGLPSDRFSAERTGGSVSTLTIQRTQQEDSAVYLCASSLQPVRTDTQYFGPGTRLTVL.

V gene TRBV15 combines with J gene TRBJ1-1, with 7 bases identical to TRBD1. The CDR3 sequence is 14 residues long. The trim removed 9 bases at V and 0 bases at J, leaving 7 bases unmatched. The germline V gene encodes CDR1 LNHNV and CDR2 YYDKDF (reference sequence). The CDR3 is CATGTGQMNTEAFF. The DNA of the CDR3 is TGTGCCACTGGGACGGGACAGATGAACACTGAAGCTTTCTTT.

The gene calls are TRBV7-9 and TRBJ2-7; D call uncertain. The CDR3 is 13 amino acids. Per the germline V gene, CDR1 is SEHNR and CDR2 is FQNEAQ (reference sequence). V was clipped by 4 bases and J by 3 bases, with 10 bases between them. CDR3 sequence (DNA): TGTGCCAGCAGCTCCGGGTTAGACTACGAGCAGTACTTC. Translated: CASSSGLDYEQYF.

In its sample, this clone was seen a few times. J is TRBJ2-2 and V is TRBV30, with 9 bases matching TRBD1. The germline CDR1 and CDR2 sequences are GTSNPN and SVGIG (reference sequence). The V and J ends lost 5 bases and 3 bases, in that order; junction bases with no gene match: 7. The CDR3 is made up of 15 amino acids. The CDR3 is CAWQYRGRDTGELFF. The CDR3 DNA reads TGTGCCTGGCAGTACAGGGGGCGGGACACCGGGGAGCTGTTTTTT. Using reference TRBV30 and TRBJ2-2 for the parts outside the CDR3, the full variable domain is SQTIHQWPATLVQPVGSPLSLECTVEGTSNPNLYWYRQAAGRGLQLLFYSVGIGQISSEVPQNLSASRPQDRQFILSSKKLLLSDSGFYLCAWQYRGRDTGELFFGEGSRLTVL.

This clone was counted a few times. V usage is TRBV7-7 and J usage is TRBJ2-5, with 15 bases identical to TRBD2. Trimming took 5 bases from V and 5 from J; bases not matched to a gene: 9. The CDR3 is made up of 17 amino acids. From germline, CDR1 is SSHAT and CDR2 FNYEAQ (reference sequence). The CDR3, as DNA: TGTGCCAGCAGCGAAGGACTAGCGGGGGGGCTTGAGGAGACCCAGTACTTC. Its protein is CASSEGLAGGLEETQYF.

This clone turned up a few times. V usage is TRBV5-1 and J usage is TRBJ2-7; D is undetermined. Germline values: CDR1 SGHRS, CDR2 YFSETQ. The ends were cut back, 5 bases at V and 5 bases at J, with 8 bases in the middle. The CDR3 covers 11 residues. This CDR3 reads CASRWENEQYF. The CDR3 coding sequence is TGCGCCAGCAGATGGGAAAACGAGCAGTACTTC.

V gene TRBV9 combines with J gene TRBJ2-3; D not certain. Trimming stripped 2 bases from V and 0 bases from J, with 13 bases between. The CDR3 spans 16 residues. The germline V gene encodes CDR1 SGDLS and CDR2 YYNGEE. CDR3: CASSVGKATSTDTQYF. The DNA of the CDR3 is TGTGCCAGCAGCGTGGGAAAGGCTACTAGCACAGATACGCAGTATTTT.

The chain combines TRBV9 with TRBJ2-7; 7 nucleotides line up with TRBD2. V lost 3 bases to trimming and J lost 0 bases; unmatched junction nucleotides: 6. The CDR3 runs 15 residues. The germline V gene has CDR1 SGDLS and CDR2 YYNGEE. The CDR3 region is CASSAHSGSSYEQYF. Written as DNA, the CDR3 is TGTGCCAGCAGCGCTCATAGCGGGTCCTCCTACGAGCAGTACTTC.

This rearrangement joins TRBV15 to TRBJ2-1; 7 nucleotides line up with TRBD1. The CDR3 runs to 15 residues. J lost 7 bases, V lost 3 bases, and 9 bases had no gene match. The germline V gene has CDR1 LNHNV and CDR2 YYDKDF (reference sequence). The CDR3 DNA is TGTGCCACCAGCAGTCCCCAGACAGGGCTGAATGAGCAGTTCTTC. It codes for CATSSPQTGLNEQFF.